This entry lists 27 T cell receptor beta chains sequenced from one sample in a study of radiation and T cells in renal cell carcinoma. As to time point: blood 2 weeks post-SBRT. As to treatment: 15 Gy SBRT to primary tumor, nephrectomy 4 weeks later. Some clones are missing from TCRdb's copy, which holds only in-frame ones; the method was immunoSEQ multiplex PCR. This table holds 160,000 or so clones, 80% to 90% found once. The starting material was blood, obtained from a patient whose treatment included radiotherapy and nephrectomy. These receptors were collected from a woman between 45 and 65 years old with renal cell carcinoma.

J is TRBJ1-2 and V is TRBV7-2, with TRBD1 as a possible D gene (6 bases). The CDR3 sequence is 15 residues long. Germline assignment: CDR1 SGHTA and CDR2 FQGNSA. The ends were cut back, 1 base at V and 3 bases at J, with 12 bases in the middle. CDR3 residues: CASSLDPGGDYGYTF. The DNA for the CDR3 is TGTGCCAGCAGCTTAGACCCCGGGGGCGACTATGGCTACACCTTC.

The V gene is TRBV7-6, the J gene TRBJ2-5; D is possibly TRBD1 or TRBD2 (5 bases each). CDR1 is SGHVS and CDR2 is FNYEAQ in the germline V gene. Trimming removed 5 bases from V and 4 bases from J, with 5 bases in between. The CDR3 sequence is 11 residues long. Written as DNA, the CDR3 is TGTGCCAGCAGCGGGGGAGAGACCCAGTACTTC. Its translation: CASSGGETQYF.

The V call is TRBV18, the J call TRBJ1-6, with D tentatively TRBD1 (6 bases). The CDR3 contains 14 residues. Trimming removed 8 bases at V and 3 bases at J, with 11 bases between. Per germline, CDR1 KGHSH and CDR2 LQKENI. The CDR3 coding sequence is TGTGCCAGCGCCCAGGACAGCTATAATTCACCCCTCCACTTT. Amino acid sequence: CASAQDSYNSPLHF.

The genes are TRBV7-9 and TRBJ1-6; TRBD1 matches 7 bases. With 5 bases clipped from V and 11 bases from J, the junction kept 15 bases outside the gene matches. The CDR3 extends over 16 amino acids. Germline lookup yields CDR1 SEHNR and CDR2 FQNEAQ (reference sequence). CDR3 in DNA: TGTGCCAGCAGCAACCCTCCAGACAGGGACGTGGCACCCCTCCACTTT. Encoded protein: CASSNPPDRDVAPLHF. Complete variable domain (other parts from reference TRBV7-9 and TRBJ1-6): DTGVSQNPRHKITKRGQNVTFRCDPISEHNRLYWYRQTLGQGPEFLTYFQNEAQLEKSRLLSDRFSAERPKGSFSTLEIQRTEQGDSAMYLCASSNPPDRDVAPLHFGNGTRLTVT.

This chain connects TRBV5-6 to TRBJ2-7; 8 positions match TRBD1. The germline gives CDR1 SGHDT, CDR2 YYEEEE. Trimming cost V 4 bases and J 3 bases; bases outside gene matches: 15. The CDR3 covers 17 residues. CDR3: CASSPPHDRGSIYEQYF. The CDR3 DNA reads TGTGCCAGCAGCCCACCTCACGACAGGGGCTCCATCTACGAGCAGTACTTC.

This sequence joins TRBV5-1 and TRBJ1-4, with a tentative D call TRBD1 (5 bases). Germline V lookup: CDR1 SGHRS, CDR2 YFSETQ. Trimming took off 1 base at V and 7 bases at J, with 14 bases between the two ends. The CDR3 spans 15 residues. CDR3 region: CASSLLGDDGEKLFF. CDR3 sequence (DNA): TGCGCCAGCAGCTTGTTAGGGGACGATGGTGAAAAACTGTTTTTT. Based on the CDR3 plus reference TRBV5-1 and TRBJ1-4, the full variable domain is KAGVTQTPRYLIKTRGQQVTLSCSPISGHRSVSWYQQTPGQGLQFLFEYFSETQRNKGNFPGRFSGRQFSNSRSEMNVSTLELGDSALYLCASSLLGDDGEKLFFGSGTQLSVL.

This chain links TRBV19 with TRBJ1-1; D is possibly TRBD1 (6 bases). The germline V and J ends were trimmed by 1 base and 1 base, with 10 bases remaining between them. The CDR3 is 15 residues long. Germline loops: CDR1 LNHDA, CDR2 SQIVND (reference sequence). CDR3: CASSIVRQANTEAFF. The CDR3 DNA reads TGTGCCAGTAGTATAGTGAGACAGGCGAACACTGAAGCTTTCTTT.

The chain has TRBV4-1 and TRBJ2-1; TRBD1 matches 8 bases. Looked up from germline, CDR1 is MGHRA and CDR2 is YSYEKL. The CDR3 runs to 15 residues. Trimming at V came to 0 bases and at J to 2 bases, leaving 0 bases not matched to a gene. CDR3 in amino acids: CASSQDRGPYNEQFF. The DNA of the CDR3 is TGCGCCAGCAGCCAAGACAGGGGGCCCTACAATGAGCAGTTCTTC.

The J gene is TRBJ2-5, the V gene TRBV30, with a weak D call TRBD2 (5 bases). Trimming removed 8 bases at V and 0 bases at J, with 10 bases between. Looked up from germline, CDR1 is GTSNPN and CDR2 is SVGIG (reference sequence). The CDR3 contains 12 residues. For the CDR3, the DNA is TGTGCCACGACTAATTACCAAGAGACCCAGTACTTC. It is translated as CATTNYQETQYF.

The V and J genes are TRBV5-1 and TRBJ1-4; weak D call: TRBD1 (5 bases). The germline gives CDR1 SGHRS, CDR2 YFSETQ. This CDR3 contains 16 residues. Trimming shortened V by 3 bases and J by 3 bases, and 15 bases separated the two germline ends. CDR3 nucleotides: TGCGCCAGCAGCTGGGACGGATCTAGCTCTAATGAAAAACTGTTTTTT. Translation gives CASSWDGSSSNEKLFF.

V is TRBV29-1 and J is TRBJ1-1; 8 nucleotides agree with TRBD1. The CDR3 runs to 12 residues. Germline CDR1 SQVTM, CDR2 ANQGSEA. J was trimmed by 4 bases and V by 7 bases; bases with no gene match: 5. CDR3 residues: CSAHGQGTEAFF. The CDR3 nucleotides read TGCAGCGCCCACGGACAGGGCACTGAAGCTTTCTTT. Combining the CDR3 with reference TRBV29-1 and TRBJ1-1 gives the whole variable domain SAVISQKPSRDICQRGTSLTIQCQVDSQVTMMFWYRQQPGQSLTLIATANQGSEATYESGFVIDKFPISRPNLTFSTLTVSNMSPEDSSIYLCSAHGQGTEAFFGQGTRLTVV.

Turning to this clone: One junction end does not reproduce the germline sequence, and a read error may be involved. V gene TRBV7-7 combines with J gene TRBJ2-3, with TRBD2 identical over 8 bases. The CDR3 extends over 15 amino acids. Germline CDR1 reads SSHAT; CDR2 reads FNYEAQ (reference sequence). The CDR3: CASSFGLASTDTQYF. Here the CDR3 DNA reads TGTGCTAGCAGCTTCGGACTAGCTAGCACAGATACGCAGTATTTT.

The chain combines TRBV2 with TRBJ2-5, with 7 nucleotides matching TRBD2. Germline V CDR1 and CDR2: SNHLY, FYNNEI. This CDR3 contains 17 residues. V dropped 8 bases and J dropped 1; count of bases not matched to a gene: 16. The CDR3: CASLTVSAGDLQETQYF. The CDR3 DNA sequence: TGTGCCAGCCTGACAGTGTCGGCGGGGGACCTCCAAGAGACCCAGTACTTC.

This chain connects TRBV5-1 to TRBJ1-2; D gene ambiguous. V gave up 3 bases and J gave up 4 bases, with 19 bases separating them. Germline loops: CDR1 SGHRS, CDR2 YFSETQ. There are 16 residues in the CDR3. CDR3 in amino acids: CASSSQGGPPGYGYTF. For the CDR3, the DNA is TGCGCCAGCAGCTCCCAAGGTGGACCGCCAGGCTATGGCTACACCTTC.

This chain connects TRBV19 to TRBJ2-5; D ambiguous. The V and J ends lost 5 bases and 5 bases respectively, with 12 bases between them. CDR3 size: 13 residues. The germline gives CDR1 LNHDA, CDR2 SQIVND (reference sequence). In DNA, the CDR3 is TGTGCCAGTAGTCTCCTGCCTGCCGAGACCCAGTACTTC. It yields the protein CASSLLPAETQYF.

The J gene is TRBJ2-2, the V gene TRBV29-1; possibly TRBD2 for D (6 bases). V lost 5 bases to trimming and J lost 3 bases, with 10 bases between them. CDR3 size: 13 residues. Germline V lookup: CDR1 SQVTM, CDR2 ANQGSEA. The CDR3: CSVQGLYTGELFF. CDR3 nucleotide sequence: TGCAGCGTTCAGGGACTCTACACCGGGGAGCTGTTTTTT.

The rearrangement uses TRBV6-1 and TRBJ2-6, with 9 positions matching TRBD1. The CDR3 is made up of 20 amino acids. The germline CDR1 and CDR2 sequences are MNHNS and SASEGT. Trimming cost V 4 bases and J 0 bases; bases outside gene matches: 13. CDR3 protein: CASSAAPTGQGLSGANVLTF. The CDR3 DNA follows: TGTGCCAGCAGTGCTGCCCCAACGGGACAGGGCCTCTCTGGGGCCAACGTCCTGACTTTC.

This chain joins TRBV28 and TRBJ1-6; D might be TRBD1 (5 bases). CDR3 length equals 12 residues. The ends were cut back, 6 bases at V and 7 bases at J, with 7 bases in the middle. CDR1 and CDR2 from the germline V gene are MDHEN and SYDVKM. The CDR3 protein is CASRSGNSPLHF. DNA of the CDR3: TGTGCCAGCAGATCAGGGAATTCACCCCTCCACTTT.

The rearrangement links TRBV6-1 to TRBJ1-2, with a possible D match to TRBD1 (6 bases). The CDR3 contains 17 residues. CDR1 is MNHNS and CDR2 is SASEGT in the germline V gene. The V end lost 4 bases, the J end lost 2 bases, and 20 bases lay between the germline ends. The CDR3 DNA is TGTGCCAGCAGTGGGGGAGAGTCGGGGGCCGGGAACTATGGCTACACCTTC. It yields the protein CASSGGESGAGNYGYTF.

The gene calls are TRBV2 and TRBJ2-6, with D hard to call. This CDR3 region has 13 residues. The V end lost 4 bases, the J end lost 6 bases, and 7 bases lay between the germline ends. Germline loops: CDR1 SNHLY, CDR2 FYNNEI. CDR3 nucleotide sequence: TGTGCCAGCAGTGTCCATGAGGCCAACGTCCTGACTTTC. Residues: CASSVHEANVLTF. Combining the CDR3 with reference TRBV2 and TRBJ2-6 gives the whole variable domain EPEVTQTPSHQVTQMGQEVILRCVPISNHLYFYWYRQILGQKVEFLVSFYNNEISEKSEIFDDQFSVERPDGSNFTLKIRSTKLEDSAMYFCASSVHEANVLTFGAGSRLTVL.

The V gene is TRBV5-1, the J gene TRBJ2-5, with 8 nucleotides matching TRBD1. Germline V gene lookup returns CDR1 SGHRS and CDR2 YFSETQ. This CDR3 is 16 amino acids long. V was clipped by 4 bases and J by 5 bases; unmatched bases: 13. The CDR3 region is CASSPAPRTGLETQYF. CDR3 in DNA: TGCGCCAGCAGCCCCGCCCCCCGGACAGGGCTGGAGACCCAGTACTTC.

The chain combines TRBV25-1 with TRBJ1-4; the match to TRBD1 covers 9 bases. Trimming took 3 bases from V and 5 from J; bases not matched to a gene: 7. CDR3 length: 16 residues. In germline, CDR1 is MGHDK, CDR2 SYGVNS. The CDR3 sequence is CASSDLDRGINEKLFF. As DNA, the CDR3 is TGTGCCAGCAGTGATCTCGACAGGGGGATAAATGAAAAACTGTTTTTT.

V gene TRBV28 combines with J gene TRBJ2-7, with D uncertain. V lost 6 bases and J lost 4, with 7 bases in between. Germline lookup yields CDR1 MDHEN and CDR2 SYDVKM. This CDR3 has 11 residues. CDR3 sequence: CASRTDYEQYF. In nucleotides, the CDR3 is TGTGCCAGCAGGACTGATTACGAGCAGTACTTC.

CDR3 loop: CASALAGETDTQYF. CDR3 bases: TGTGCCAGCGCACTAGCGGGGGAAACAGATACGCAGTATTTT. This chain uses TRBV19 with TRBJ2-3; 11 bases agree with TRBD2. The CDR3 contains 14 residues. The V gene's germline CDR1 is LNHDA and CDR2 SQIVND (reference sequence). With 9 bases clipped from V and 3 bases from J, the junction kept 5 bases outside the gene matches.

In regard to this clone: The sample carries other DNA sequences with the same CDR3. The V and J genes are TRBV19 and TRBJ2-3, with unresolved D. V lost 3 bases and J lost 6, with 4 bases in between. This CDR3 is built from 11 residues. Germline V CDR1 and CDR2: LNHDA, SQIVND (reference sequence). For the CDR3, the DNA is TGTGCCAGTAGTATTTCTGATACGCAGTATTTT. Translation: CASSISDTQYF.

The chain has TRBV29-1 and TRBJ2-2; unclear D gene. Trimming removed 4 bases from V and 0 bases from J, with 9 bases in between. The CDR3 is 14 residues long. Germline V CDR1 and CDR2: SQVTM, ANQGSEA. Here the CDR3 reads CSVGVRTNTGELFF. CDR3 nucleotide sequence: TGCAGCGTTGGGGTCAGAACGAACACCGGGGAGCTGTTTTTT.

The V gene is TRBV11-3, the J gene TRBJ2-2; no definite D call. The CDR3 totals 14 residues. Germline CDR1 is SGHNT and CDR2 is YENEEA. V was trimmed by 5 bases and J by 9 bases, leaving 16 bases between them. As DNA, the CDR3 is TGTGCCAGCAGCCCCCACAGCCTCTCGAGGGAGCTGTTTTTT. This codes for CASSPHSLSRELFF.